This entry concerns a single T cell receptor beta chain. Its binding antigen is unknown. Base qualities are not recorded, but no much larger clone differs from it by a single base. Taken from cysteine to phenylalanine, the CDR3 has 13 residues. Only the CDR3 portion is preserved as DNA: 39 bases, with reading frame beginning at the first base. Per the germline V gene, SGDLS is the CDR1 and YYNGEE is the CDR2. V ends up 4 bases short and J 10 bases short, with an unmatched junction base count of 8. This specimen belongs to a study of CD8+CD57+ T cells in acquired aplastic anemia (dated by TCRdb to 2017 to 2018). Context from the whole study: DNA extracted from sorted CD4+ and CD8+ cells had a mean of roughly 3.3 ug, with a range of about 0.18 to 27.4 ug. CD8+CD57+ expansion was defined as a frequency above the mean frequency observed in healthy subjects.

Broad study findings and their caveats: No significant difference in CD8+ Simpson's diversity was found between patients and healthy controls (P=0.060). Twenty-nine CD8+ CDR3 sequences were shared between patients and controls but appeared highly expressed in patients and within their immunodominant clones.

TCR beta VDJ combination and CDR3 sequence profiling used genomic DNA as the template. An Illumina HiSeq 2000 was used for TCR repertoire sequencing. Per the source publication's procedure: Repertoires were assessed using TRBV/TRBJ rearrangement plots, CDR3 size and DJ length profiles, and Simpson's diversity index. The most abundant DNA sequence in the deep sequencing data was defined as the immunodominant clone. CDR3 amino acid sequences were screened for sharing across subjects and compared with published repertoires and the VDJdb database. TCRdb took the public reads, trimmed them with fastp at Q25, ran MiXCR for clone calling and kept in-frame beta chains. For every CDR3 protein sequence, its rows merge into one entry that carries the most common genes and DNA. In this record, the V and J calls reflect TCRdb's handling and not the investigators' own analysis. This sample has 150,000 or so distinct CDR3 sequences in its table, and 45% to 55% of those were observed once. Around 1.1% of the sample is in the top ten clones.

Flow cytometry had shown CD8+CD57+ cell expansion in the patients selected for sequencing. Every patient had severe acquired aplastic anemia, diagnosed using the International Study of Aplastic Anemia and Agranulocytosis and Camitta criteria. No therapy had been received by the patients at the time of blood sampling. TCR repertoires of sorted CD4+ and CD8+ blood T cells from severe aplastic anemia patients and healthy subjects were deep-sequenced in the study. In the USA, patient enrollment took place under clinicaltrials.gov protocols 00001620, 01623167, 00001397, 00071045, 00081523 and 00961064. Ficoll-Paque density gradient centrifugation was used to isolate peripheral blood mononuclear cells. Before DNA was extracted, CD4+ and CD8+ T cells were sorted using either FACS or magnetic beads.

In this chain, TRBV9 is recombined with TRBJ1-1, with 9 junctional bases fitting TRBD1. Sequenced: sorted CD4+, CD8+, or CD8+CD57+ T cells (not recorded which) from PBMCs. The clonotype comes from a human donor with aplastic anemia. The CDR3 amino acid sequence is: CASSLQGAEVAFF. Read as DNA, the sequence is TGTGCCAGCAGCTTACAGGGGGCAGAGGTAGCTTTCTTT.